The rows below give T cell receptor beta chains drawn from one sample of a study of blood T cell repertoires in COVID-19. Here immunoSEQ multiplex PCR was the method, and the copy in TCRdb shows in-frame clones only, minus some. Of a few hundred thousand clones listed, more than 70% are singletons. The source material was PBMCs or T cells enriched from blood (not recorded which). Receptors originate from a woman aged 40 to 50 with acute COVID-19. Each CDR3 is given without its conserved first and last residue. Fields, in order: V gene, clone size, J gene, CDR3 protein. The size entry is marked missing in some rows and otherwise reads once, few, many or a size class.

>TRBV7-9|-|TRBJ2-5
ASSFQEETQY
>TRBV30|-|TRBJ1-3
AWSVLGIGNTIY
>TRBV28|-|TRBJ1-2
ASSSPGQGETDGYT
>TRBV6-4|many|TRBJ2-3
ASSDASGSTDTQY
>TRBV14|-|TRBJ2-1
ASSQTWGWGNEQF
>TRBV24-1|-|TRBJ2-1
ATSDRSAHDLDEQF
>TRBV5-1|-|TRBJ1-1
ASSSGGSGWTTEAF
>TRBV5-8|-|TRBJ1-2
ASSFQGLSGYT
>TRBV27|-|TRBJ2-7
ASSSTGGYEQY
>TRBV7-8|-|TRBJ1-1
ASSTQGGGTEAF
>TRBV2|once|TRBJ1-1
ASGRTGKFEAF
>TRBV15|-|TRBJ2-1
ATSGDQRGAYNEQF
>TRBV10-2|-|TRBJ2-1
ASTSTSGSNEQF
>TRBV19|once|TRBJ2-1
ASSIIAGGGEQF
>TRBV11-2|few|TRBJ2-7
ASSLDRDYEQY
>TRBV14|-|TRBJ2-3
ASSQAGWSSDTQY
>TRBV29-1|-|TRBJ2-1
SVASGSSSYNEQF
>TRBV5-5|-|TRBJ1-3
AWRRPSMGNTIY
>TRBV7-3|-|TRBJ2-1
ASSLSSRNEQF
>TRBV29-1|-|TRBJ1-1
SVGRSGGNTEAF
>TRBV3-1/TRBV3-2|-|TRBJ1-4
ASSQRSGTGGLGEKLF
>TRBV2|-|TRBJ2-7
ASMGRNEQY
>TRBV19|few|TRBJ1-2
ASSIEPRRGGYT
>TRBV11-2|-|TRBJ2-5
ASSLNPGEGETQY
>TRBV6-7|-|TRBJ2-1
ASSYSGTGTGEGWVYNEQF
>TRBV10-2|once|TRBJ2-1
ASSERTGGLYNEQF
>TRBV10-2|-|TRBJ2-1
ASSPAYGSSGGPNNEQF
>TRBV18|-|TRBJ1-2
ASSPRTGDGYT
>TRBV30|few|TRBJ1-4
AWSAQHRTYEKLF
>TRBV2|-|TRBJ1-3
ASSEYGTGTAIY
>TRBV4-3|-|TRBJ2-5
ASSQDGGGLAGSETQY
>TRBV7-9|-|TRBJ1-4
ASSLREPNEKLF
>TRBV10-1|few|TRBJ2-7
ASSESRLDPYEQY
>TRBV5-4|-|TRBJ2-6
ASSRDSNSGANVLT
>TRBV30|-|TRBJ2-7
AWSPLDRGAY
>TRBV7-2|-|TRBJ2-3
ASSRGTSGSSSTDTQY
>TRBV6-5|-|TRBJ1-5
ASSSPGHLYPQH
>TRBV21-1|-|TRBJ1-3
ASSIRSAGGVRNTIY
>TRBV24-1|-|TRBJ2-7
ATSDRRVSEQY
>TRBV2|-|TRBJ1-5
ASSVERNQPQH
>TRBV7-2|-|TRBJ1-5
ASSLTGDQPQH
>TRBV12-3/TRBV12-4|once|TRBJ2-7
ASSWESYEQY